This TCR beta chain was sequenced during a study of blood T cell repertoires in COVID-19. About the research overall: Acute-phase and convalescent COVID-19 samples originated in the United States, Italy and Spain. T cells, B-cell-depleted T cells, or PBMCs provided the cDNA or gDNA that served as material.

With 8 bases removed from V and 7 bases from J, the gap between germline ends came to 17 bases. The CDR3 covers 13 residues. This clone came up once. In the study's own analysis: Researchers report that nucleated cell counts were estimated from reference gene primer amplification. Sequenced by immunoSEQ multiplex PCR; TCRdb stores in-frame clones only, minus some. V and J calls plus clone size are reproduced from that table; the DNA served to infer D and trimming. The sample contains tens of thousands of clones, roughly 85% of which appear only once. Input material: peripheral blood. This clonotype was sampled from a woman older than 75 with acute or convalescent COVID-19. The chain links TRBV12-3 or TRBV12-4 to TRBJ1-2, with a tentative D call TRBD1 (6 bases). The CDR3 sequence: CASGLRGGSGYTF. The CDR3 nucleotides are TGTGCCAGCGGTCTTAGGGGGGGCTCTGGCTACACCTTC.